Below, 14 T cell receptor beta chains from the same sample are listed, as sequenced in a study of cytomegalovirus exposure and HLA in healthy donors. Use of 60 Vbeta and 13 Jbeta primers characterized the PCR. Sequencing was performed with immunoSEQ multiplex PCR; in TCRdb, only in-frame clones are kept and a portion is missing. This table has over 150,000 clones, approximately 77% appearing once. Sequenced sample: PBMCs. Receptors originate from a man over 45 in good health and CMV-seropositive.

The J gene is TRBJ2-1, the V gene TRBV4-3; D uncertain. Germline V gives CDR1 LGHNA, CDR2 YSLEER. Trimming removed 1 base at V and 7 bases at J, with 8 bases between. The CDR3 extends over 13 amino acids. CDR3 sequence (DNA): TGCGCCAGCAGCCAAGGGCCCGGGAATGAGCAGTTCTTC. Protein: CASSQGPGNEQFF.

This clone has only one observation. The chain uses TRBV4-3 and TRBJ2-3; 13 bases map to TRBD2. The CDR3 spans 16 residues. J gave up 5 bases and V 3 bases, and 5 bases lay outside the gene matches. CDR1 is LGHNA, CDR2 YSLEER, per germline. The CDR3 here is CASSHATSGGVDTQYF. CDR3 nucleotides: TGCGCCAGCAGCCATGCAACTAGCGGGGGGGTAGATACGCAGTATTTT.

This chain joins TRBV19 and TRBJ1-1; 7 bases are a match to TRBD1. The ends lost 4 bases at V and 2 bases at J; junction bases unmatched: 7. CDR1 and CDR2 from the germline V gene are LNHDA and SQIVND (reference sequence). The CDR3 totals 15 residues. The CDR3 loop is CASSTGTALNTEAFF. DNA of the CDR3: TGTGCCAGTAGTACAGGGACAGCCTTAAACACTGAAGCTTTCTTT.

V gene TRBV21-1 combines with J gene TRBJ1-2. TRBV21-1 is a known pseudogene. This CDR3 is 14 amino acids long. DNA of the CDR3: TGTGCCAGCAGCAGAGAGGCAGCCCTTGGTGGCTACACCTTC. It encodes CASSREAALGGYTF.

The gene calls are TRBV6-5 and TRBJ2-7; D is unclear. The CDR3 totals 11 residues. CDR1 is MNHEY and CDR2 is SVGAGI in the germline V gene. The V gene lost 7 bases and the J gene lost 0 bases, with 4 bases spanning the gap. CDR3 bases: TGTGCCAGCACCAGCTCCTACGAGCAGTACTTC. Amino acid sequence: CASTSSYEQYF.

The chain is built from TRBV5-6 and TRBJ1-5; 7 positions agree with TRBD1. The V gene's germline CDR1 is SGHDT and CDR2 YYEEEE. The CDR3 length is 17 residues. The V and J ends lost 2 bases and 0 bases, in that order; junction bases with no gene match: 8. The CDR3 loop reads CASSFSTGQYSNQPQHF. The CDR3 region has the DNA TGTGCCAGCAGCTTTTCAACGGGACAGTATAGCAATCAGCCCCAGCATTTT.

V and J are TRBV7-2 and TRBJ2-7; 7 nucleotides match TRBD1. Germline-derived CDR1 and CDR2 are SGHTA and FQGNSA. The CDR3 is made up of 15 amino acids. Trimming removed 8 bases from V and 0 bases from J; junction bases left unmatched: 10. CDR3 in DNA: TGTGCCAGCCGTCTTAGGGGGCTTGGCTCCTACGAGCAGTACTTC. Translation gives CASRLRGLGSYEQYF. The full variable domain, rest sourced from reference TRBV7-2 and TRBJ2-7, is GAGVSQSPSNKVTEKGKDVELRCDPISGHTALYWYRQSLGQGLEFLIYFQGNSAPDKSGLPSDRFSAERTGGSVSTLTIQRTQQEDSAVYLCASRLRGLGSYEQYFGPGTRLTVT.

CDR3 residues: CASRAGTEGDTEAFF. In nucleotides, the CDR3 is TGTGCCAGCCGTGCAGGGACGGAGGGAGACACTGAAGCTTTCTTT. The rearrangement joins TRBV21-1 to TRBJ1-1. TRBV21-1 is reported as a pseudogene. The CDR3 loop spans 15 amino acids.

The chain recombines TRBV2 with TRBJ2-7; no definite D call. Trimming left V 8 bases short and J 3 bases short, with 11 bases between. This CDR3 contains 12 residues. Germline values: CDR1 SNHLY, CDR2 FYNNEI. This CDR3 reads CASSLGSYEQYF. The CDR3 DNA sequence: TGTGCCAGCTCATTGGGCAGCTACGAGCAGTACTTC.

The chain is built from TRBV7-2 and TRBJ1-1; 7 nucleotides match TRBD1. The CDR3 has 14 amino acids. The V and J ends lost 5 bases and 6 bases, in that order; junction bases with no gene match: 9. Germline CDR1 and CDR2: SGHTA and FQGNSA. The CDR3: CASSPVTGPPEAFF. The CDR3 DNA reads TGTGCCAGCAGCCCCGTGACAGGGCCCCCTGAAGCTTTCTTT.

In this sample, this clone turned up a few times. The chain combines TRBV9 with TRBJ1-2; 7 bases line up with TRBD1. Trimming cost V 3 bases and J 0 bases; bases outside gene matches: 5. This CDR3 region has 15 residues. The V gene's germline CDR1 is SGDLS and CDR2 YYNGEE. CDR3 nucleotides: TGTGCCAGCAGCGGCGGACAGGTAGCTAACTATGGCTACACCTTC. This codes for CASSGGQVANYGYTF.

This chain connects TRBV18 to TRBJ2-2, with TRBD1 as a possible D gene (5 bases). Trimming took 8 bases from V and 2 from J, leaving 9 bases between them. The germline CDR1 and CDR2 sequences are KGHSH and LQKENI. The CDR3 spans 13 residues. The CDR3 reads CASAGQNTGELFF. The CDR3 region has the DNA TGTGCCAGCGCCGGACAAAACACCGGGGAGCTGTTTTTT. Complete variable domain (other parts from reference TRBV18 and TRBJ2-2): NAGVMQNPRHLVRRRGQEARLRCSPMKGHSHVYWYRQLPEEGLKFMVYLQKENIIDESGMPKERFSAEFPKEGPSILRIQQVVRGDSAAYFCASAGQNTGELFFGEGSRLTVL.

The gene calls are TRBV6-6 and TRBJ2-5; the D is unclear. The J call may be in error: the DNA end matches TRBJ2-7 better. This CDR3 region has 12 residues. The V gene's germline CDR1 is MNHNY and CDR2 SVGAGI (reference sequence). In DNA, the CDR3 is TGTGCCAGCGCCTCGGGTTCCTACGAGCAGTACTTC. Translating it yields CASASGSYEQYF.

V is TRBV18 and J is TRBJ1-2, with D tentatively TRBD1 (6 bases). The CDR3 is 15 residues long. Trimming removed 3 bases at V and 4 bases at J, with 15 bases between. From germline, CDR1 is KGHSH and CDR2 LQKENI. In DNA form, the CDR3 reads TGTGCCAGCTCACCCCGGGACAAGGAGCCCTATGGCTACACCTTC. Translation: CASSPRDKEPYGYTF.